This T cell receptor (beta chain) was recovered during a study of human T cells and chemical hapten exposure. Study-level points and caveats: With patch test score, the counts of PT1 expanded TCRs showed a positive correlation. The study found that DPC sensitization did not change TCRs above 1 in 1000 frequency.

There are many counts of this clonotype. What it recognizes is unknown. TCRdb called the RACE reads again in MiXCR, with one record for every CDR3 protein. The table has 95,000 to 150,000 distinct CDR3 sequences, about 11% seen once. Noted time point: patch test 3, about 24 weeks after DPC sensitization. As for treatment: therapeutic diphenylcyclopropenone sensitization with weekly scalp DPC. Donors were 18 to 70-year-old alopecia patients suitable for DPC. The germline gives CDR1 SGHDN, CDR2 FVKESK. This CDR3 region has 18 residues. Unmatched junction bases numbered 6, after V lost 3 bases and J lost 0 bases.

This clonotype was sampled from a woman aged 45-65 years with alopecia areata. Some clones in this sample may be carry-over from other donors' samples. The chain combines TRBV14 with TRBJ2-6; 9 nucleotides agree with TRBD1. The material sequenced was whole blood, taken in connection with sensitization to the hapten diphenylcyclopropenone (DPC). The CDR3, as DNA: TGTGCCAGCAGCCATTGGCCGGGACAGGGCTCTGGGGCCAACGTCCTGACTTTC. This translates into CASSHWPGQGSGANVLTF.